This T cell receptor beta chain was sequenced for a study of OX40 agonist ivuxolimab in advanced cancers. This CDR3 comprises 16 residues. The germline V gene encodes CDR1 WNHNN and CDR2 SYGVQD (reference sequence). Broader study findings: More expanded clones were seen, on average, in CD8+ T cells than in CD4+.

Worth noting for this clone: Its antigen is unknown. A junction boundary mismatches the germline segment, possibly from a read error.

Profiling relied on immunoSEQ multiplex PCR, and the TCRdb table lists in-frame clones only, not all of them. The top ten clones hold 2% to 2.5% of a sample with approximately 74,000 clones, 80% to 85% of them seen once. The material sequenced was CD4+ or CD8+ T cells sorted from blood, taken in a trial of the OX40 agonist ivuxolimab. The receptor was isolated from an adult with an advanced solid tumor such as melanoma, head and neck, liver or kidney cancer. This rearrangement joins TRBV10-1 to TRBJ2-3, with a weak D call TRBD2 (5 bases). CDR3 amino acids: CARSEGLRAQVATQYF. As DNA, the CDR3 is TGCGCCCGCAGTGAAGGGCTGAGGGCTCAGGTAGCTACGCAGTATTTT.